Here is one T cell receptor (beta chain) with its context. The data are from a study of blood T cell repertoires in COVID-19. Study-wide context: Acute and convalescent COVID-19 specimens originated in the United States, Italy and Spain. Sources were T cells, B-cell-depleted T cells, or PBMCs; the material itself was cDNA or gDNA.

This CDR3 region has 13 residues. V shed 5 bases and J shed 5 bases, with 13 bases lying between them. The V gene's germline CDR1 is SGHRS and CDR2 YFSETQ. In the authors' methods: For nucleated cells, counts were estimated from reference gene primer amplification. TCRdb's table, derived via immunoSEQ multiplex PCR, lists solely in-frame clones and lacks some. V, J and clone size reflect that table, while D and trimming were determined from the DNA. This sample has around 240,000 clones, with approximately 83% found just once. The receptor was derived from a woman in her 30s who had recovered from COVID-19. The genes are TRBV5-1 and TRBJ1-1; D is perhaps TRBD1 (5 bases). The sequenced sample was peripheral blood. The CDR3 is CASRVRGSTEAFF. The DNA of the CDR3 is TGCGCCAGCAGGGTGCGGGGGTCAACTGAAGCTTTCTTT.